The TCR beta chain under discussion was sequenced for a study of lymphopenia after photon versus proton radiotherapy. Sequenced by immunoSEQ multiplex PCR; TCRdb stores in-frame clones only, minus some. The sample consists of more than 15,000 clones, almost 85% of them appearing once. Overall study results and limits: Post-nadir diversity loss with photons came from oligoclonal expansion, particularly CD8+ Temra cells. Post-nadir TCR diversity decline inversely tracked overall survival among those who died. Under photons, naive T cells and diversity fell while effector/memory populations rose. Only patients who died were analyzed for survival; proton advantage is unproven.

As regards this clone: Its antigen is still unknown.

Trimming took 2 bases from V and 4 from J, leaving 8 bases between them. CDR3 size: 14 residues. Looked up from germline, CDR1 is LGHNA and CDR2 is YSLEER. This TCR was recovered from a woman aged 45-59 years with pancreatic cancer. This chain links TRBV4-3 with TRBJ2-2; D uncertain. This material consisted of peripheral blood, taken from a patient treated with photon-based radiotherapy. The CDR3 loop reads CASSQNSVTGELFF. DNA of the CDR3: TGCGCCAGCAGCCAAAATAGTGTCACCGGGGAGCTGTTTTTT.